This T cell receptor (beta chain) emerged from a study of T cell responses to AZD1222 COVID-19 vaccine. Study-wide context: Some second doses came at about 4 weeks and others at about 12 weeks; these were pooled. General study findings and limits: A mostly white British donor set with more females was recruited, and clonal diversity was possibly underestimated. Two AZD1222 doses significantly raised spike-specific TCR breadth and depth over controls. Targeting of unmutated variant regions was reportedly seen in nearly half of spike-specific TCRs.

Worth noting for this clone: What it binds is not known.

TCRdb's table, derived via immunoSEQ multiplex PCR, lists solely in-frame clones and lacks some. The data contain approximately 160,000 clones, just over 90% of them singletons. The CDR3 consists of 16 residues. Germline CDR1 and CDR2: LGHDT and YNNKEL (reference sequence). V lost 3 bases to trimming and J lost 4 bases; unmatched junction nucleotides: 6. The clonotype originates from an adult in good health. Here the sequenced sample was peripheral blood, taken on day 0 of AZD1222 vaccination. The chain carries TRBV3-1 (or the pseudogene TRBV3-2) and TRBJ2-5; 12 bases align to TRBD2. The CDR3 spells CASSHPGLAGRETQYF. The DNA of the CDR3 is TGTGCCAGCAGCCACCCAGGACTAGCGGGGCGAGAGACCCAGTACTTC.